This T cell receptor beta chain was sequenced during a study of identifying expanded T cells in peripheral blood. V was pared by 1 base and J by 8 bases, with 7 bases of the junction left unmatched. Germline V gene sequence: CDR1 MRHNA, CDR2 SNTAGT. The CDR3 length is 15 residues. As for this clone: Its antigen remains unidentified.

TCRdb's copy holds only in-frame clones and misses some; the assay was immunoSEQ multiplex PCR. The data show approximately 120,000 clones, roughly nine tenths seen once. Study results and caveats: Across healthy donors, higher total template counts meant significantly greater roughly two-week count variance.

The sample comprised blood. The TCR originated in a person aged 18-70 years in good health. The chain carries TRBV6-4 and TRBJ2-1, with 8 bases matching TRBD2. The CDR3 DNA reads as TGTGCCAGCAGTGACTTGGCGGGGGGAATTTATGAGCAGTTCTTC. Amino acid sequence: CASSDLAGGIYEQFF.